The 23 T cell receptor beta chains listed next were all sequenced from one sample in a study of cytomegalovirus exposure and HLA in healthy donors listed by TCRdb under 2017. The library relied on the immunoSEQ multiplex PCR assay. The multiplex PCR relied on a mix of 60 forward primers for TCR Vbeta segments and 13 reverse primers for TCR Jbeta segments. The table comes from immuneACCESS by way of TCRdb, which keeps in-frame sequences with V and J called. Part of the clones is missing from these tables; in studies checked, under half for an unresolved V gene and the rest for unknown reasons. The sample has 140,000 to 150,000 clones on record, roughly two thirds of them singletons. The ten largest clones take up about 1.8% of the sample. The sample comprised PBMCs. These receptors were taken from a male donor in good health and CMV-seronegative.

The chain has TRBV4-1 and TRBJ1-1; the match to TRBD1 covers 8 bases. The CDR3 has 13 amino acids. V lost 3 bases and J lost 7; bases outside the gene matches: 4. Per germline, CDR1 MGHRA and CDR2 YSYEKL. The CDR3: CASSQVGTGEAFF. The CDR3 nucleotides are TGCGCCAGCAGCCAGGTTGGGACAGGTGAAGCTTTCTTT.

This rearrangement joins TRBV5-4 to TRBJ1-1, with 10 nucleotides matching TRBD1. In germline, CDR1 is SGHNT, CDR2 YYREEE (reference sequence). The CDR3 spans 12 residues. V dropped 4 bases and J dropped 11; count of bases not matched to a gene: 5. This CDR3 reads CASSLDRGYAFF. CDR3 coding DNA: TGTGCCAGCAGCCTGGACAGGGGGTATGCTTTCTTT.

The chain combines TRBV5-1 with TRBJ1-3, with D hard to call. V dropped 0 bases and J dropped 0 bases, with 7 bases sitting between them. Per germline, CDR1 SGHRS and CDR2 YFSETQ. The length of the CDR3 is 15 residues. CDR3 residues: CASSLDSGSGNTIYF. The CDR3 nucleotides are TGCGCCAGCAGCTTGGATTCAGGCTCTGGAAACACCATATATTTT.

This clone has just a few counts. V usage is TRBV11-2 and J usage is TRBJ2-3, with TRBD2 matching 8 bases. V shed 5 bases and J 3 bases; nucleotides not matched to a gene: 10. The CDR3 totals 16 residues. Germline CDR1 is SGHAT and CDR2 is FQNNGV. CDR3 nucleotide sequence: TGTGCCAGCAGCCTCCGGGGAGCGGGGGAGACAGATACGCAGTATTTT. Encoded protein: CASSLRGAGETDTQYF.

The chain combines TRBV7-2 with TRBJ2-5; 8 bases map to TRBD1. The end of the DNA aligns better with TRBJ2-7, so the J call may be wrong. Germline V lookup: CDR1 SGHTA, CDR2 FQGNSA. This CDR3 region has 15 residues. The CDR3 bases are TGTGCCAGCAGCACCTTCGGACAGGGACTCTACGAGCAGTACTTC. Its translation is CASSTFGQGLYEQYF.

This clone was seen just once. The chain couples TRBV5-1 to TRBJ1-2; 8 nucleotides align to TRBD1. V gave up 7 bases and J gave up 4 bases; unmatched junction bases: 6. CDR3 length: 13 amino acids. Germline lookup yields CDR1 SGHRS and CDR2 YFSETQ. Written as DNA, the CDR3 is TGCGCCAGCCACTCCGGGACAGGCTATGGCTACACCTTC. Protein product: CASHSGTGYGYTF.

This clone was seen only a few times. The J gene is TRBJ2-1, the V gene TRBV6-1, with a possible D match to TRBD2 (5 bases). Germline V CDR1 and CDR2: MNHNS, SASEGT. V shed 8 bases and J shed 7 bases, with 18 bases lying between them. The CDR3 runs 14 residues. The CDR3 region is CASVRAQAINEQFF. The CDR3 DNA follows: TGTGCCAGCGTGAGGGCTCAGGCGATAAATGAGCAGTTCTTC.

J is TRBJ1-1 and V is TRBV19; D ambiguous. Germline CDR1 LNHDA, CDR2 SQIVND (reference sequence). The CDR3 totals 14 residues. V lost 5 bases, J lost 0 bases, and 10 bases lay in between. CDR3 sequence (DNA): TGTGCCAGTAGTCAGTTGGGAGTGAACACTGAAGCTTTCTTT. This gives the protein CASSQLGVNTEAFF.

This clone was seen a few times. The chain joins TRBV14 to TRBJ1-4; possible D gene TRBD1, 5 bases. Trimming cost V 4 bases and J 3 bases, with 21 bases left between them. Germline V gene data show CDR1 as SGHDN and CDR2 as FVKESK. This CDR3 is built from 18 residues. This CDR3 is CASSPRITGGAANEKLFF. The CDR3 DNA reads as TGTGCCAGCAGCCCTAGGATAACGGGAGGGGCAGCTAATGAAAAACTGTTTTTT.

The chain combines TRBV6-1 with TRBJ1-6; the D is unclear. The CDR3 consists of 14 residues. The germline CDR1 and CDR2 sequences are MNHNS and SASEGT. Trimming stripped 0 bases from V and 6 bases from J, with 6 bases between. CDR3 residues: CASSEAWANSPLHF. CDR3 nucleotides: TGTGCCAGCAGTGAAGCCTGGGCTAATTCACCCCTCCACTTT.

The V call is TRBV7-3, the J call TRBJ1-2; weak D call: TRBD1 (5 bases). The CDR3 loop spans 13 amino acids. V lost 6 bases and J 4 bases, leaving 12 bases between the germline ends. Germline V gives CDR1 SGHTA, CDR2 FQGTGA. CDR3 loop: CASSEAGGYGYTF. The CDR3, as DNA: TGTGCCAGCAGTGAGGCGGGGGGCTATGGCTACACCTTC.

The rearrangement uses TRBV5-1 and TRBJ1-5; perhaps TRBD1 as D (5 bases). CDR1 and CDR2 (germline): SGHRS, YFSETQ. The CDR3 spans 15 residues. The V end lost 5 bases, the J end lost 4 bases, and 16 bases lay between the germline ends. This chain's CDR3 is CASRSGSGGNQPQHF. For the CDR3, the DNA is TGCGCCAGCAGATCAGGGAGTGGAGGGAATCAGCCCCAGCATTTT.

In this sample, this clone turned up a few times. The chain joins TRBV11-1 to TRBJ1-6, with 8 bases lining up with TRBD1. V gave up 5 bases and J gave up 8 bases; unmatched junction bases: 5. Germline V gene lookup returns CDR1 SGHAT and CDR2 FQDESV (reference sequence). The length of the CDR3 is 14 residues. The CDR3 loop is CASSRTGNHSPLHF. CDR3 sequence (DNA): TGTGCCAGCAGCCGGACAGGGAACCATTCACCCCTCCACTTT.

The rearrangement links TRBV27 to TRBJ1-2; D is unresolved. Trimming left V 2 bases short and J 5 bases short, with 9 bases between. The CDR3 contains 13 residues. Germline loops: CDR1 MNHEY, CDR2 SMNVEV (reference sequence). In nucleotides, the CDR3 is TGTGCCAGCAGTTTAGATCGCGGGTATGGCTACACCTTC. It yields the protein CASSLDRGYGYTF.

The chain couples TRBV7-8 to TRBJ1-5; perhaps TRBD1 as D (5 bases). CDR1 is SGHVS and CDR2 is FQNEAQ in the germline V gene. The CDR3 loop spans 18 amino acids. Trimming cost V 1 base and J 1 base, with 17 bases left between them. The CDR3 is CASSLGLSGGWSNQPQHF. The DNA for the CDR3 is TGTGCCAGCAGCTTAGGTCTCTCGGGGGGATGGAGCAATCAGCCCCAGCATTTT.

This clone was detected only a few times. This chain connects TRBV18 to TRBJ2-6; a possible D gene is TRBD1 (6 bases). Germline-derived CDR1 and CDR2 are KGHSH and LQKENI. This CDR3 has 20 amino acids. The V end lost 3 bases, the J end lost 0 bases, and 21 bases lay between the germline ends. In DNA form, the CDR3 reads TGTGCCAGCTCACCCCGGGCACACAGGGCGTCTGACTCTGGGGCCAACGTCCTGACTTTC. It translates to CASSPRAHRASDSGANVLTF.

The chain couples TRBV9 to TRBJ2-5, with TRBD1 matching 9 bases. Per the germline V gene, CDR1 is SGDLS and CDR2 is YYNGEE. This CDR3 contains 14 residues. V shed 3 bases and J 5 bases; nucleotides not matched to a gene: 5. The CDR3 sequence: CASSDGDRVETQYF. CDR3 bases: TGTGCCAGCAGCGATGGGGACAGGGTCGAGACCCAGTACTTC.

This chain links TRBV6-6 with TRBJ1-5, with 9 bases that match TRBD1. Trimming at V came to 3 bases and at J to 0 bases, leaving 3 bases not matched to a gene. The CDR3 loop spans 16 amino acids. In germline, CDR1 is MNHNY, CDR2 SVGAGI (reference sequence). CDR3 sequence (DNA): TGTGCCAGCAGTTATCCGGGACAGGGTAGCAATCAGCCCCAGCATTTT. Amino acids: CASSYPGQGSNQPQHF.

The rearrangement joins TRBV7-6 to TRBJ2-2; 12 positions match TRBD2. The V segment lost 3 bases and the J segment 5 bases; nucleotides outside the gene matches: 7. The CDR3 is made up of 17 amino acids. Germline V gene sequence: CDR1 SGHVS, CDR2 FNYEAQ. CDR3 protein: CASSLRTSGVVTGELFF. The CDR3 DNA reads as TGTGCCAGCAGCTTGCGGACTAGCGGGGTAGTAACCGGGGAGCTGTTTTTT.

This chain uses TRBV6-6 with TRBJ2-7; weak D call: TRBD1 (5 bases). V shed 6 bases and J shed 3 bases, with 18 bases lying between them. Germline V gene lookup returns CDR1 MNHNY and CDR2 SVGAGI (reference sequence). The CDR3 consists of 15 residues. DNA of the CDR3: TGTGCCAGCAGCCGCACCAACGGACACGACTACGAGCAGTACTTC. Its translation is CASSRTNGHDYEQYF.

The gene calls are TRBV5-4 and TRBJ1-2; D unresolved. Germline V gene sequence: CDR1 SGHNT, CDR2 YYREEE (reference sequence). The CDR3 contains 15 residues. V was clipped by 1 base and J by 6 bases, with 16 bases between them. The CDR3 DNA sequence: TGTGCCAGCAGCTTGATTAATCGGGAAGCGCATGGCTACACCTTC. This sequence encodes CASSLINREAHGYTF. Full variable domain (rest looked up from reference TRBV5-4 and TRBJ1-2): ETGVTQSPTHLIKTRGQQVTLRCSSQSGHNTVSWYQQALGQGPQFIFQYYREEENGRGNFPPRFSGLQFPNYSSELNVNALELDDSALYLCASSLINREAHGYTFGSGTRLTVV.

The chain couples TRBV27 to TRBJ1-6, with D possibly TRBD1 on 6 matching bases. V gave up 3 bases and J gave up 5 bases, with 11 bases separating them. Germline V lookup: CDR1 MNHEY, CDR2 SMNVEV (reference sequence). The CDR3 loop spans 15 amino acids. CDR3 coding DNA: TGTGCCAGCAGTTTGGCACAGGGAAATAATTCACCCCTCCACTTT. As protein: CASSLAQGNNSPLHF.

The V and J genes are TRBV19 and TRBJ1-3, with 7 positions matching TRBD1. CDR1 and CDR2 (germline): LNHDA, SQIVND (reference sequence). CDR3 length equals 14 residues. V lost 8 bases and J lost 9; bases outside the gene matches: 13. The CDR3 loop reads CASVQGSSGGTIYF. In DNA form, the CDR3 reads TGTGCCAGTGTACAGGGGAGCTCTGGAGGCACCATATATTTT.